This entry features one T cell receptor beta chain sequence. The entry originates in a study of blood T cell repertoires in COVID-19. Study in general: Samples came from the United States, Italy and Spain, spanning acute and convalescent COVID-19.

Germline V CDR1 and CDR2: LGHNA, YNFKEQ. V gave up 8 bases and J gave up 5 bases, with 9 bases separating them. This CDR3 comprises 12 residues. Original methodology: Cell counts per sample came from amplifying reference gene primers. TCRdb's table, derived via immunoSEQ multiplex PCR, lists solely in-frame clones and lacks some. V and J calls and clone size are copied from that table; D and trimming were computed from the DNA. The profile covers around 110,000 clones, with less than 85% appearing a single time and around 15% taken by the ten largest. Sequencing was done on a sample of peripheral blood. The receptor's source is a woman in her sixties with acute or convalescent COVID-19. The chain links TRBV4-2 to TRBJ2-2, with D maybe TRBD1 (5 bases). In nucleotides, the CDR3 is TGTGCCAGCGGAAGGGGAACCGGGGAGCTGTTTTTT. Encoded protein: CASGRGTGELFF.